Presented here are 24 T cell receptor beta chains from one specimen sequenced in a study of blood T cell repertoires in COVID-19. TCRdb's copy holds only in-frame clones and misses some; the assay was immunoSEQ multiplex PCR. The data show approximately 170,000 clones, with around 84% seen just once and around 15% held by the top ten. Input material: peripheral blood. Receptors originate from a woman aged 70 to 79 with COVID-19, enrolled during active disease.

V is TRBV6-1 and J is TRBJ1-2, with D perhaps TRBD1 (5 bases). The germline gives CDR1 MNHNS, CDR2 SASEGT. V lost 3 bases to trimming and J lost 8 bases, with 13 bases between them. The CDR3 extends over 13 amino acids. CDR3 region: CASSEEGRGGYTF. Written as DNA, the CDR3 is TGTGCCAGCAGTGAGGAGGGGCGAGGCGGCTACACCTTC.

This clone came up once. The chain carries TRBV4-2 and TRBJ1-3; D is unclear. Trimming left V 4 bases short and J 8 bases short, with 15 bases between. The CDR3 is 14 residues long. The germline V gene encodes CDR1 LGHNA and CDR2 YNFKEQ. CDR3 sequence: CASSPPGIRYTIYF. CDR3 in DNA: TGTGCCAGCAGCCCCCCAGGAATTAGGTACACCATATATTTT.

This clone has more than one count but fewer than ten. V usage is TRBV7-7 and J usage is TRBJ2-1, with D perhaps matching TRBD1 (6 bases). Germline assignment: CDR1 SSHAT and CDR2 FNYEAQ (reference sequence). V lost 5 bases and J lost 7, with 15 bases in between. The CDR3 has 14 residues. CDR3 loop: CASSASQGSNEQFF. The CDR3 nucleotides read TGTGCCAGCAGCGCCTCACAGGGCTCAAATGAGCAGTTCTTC. Using reference TRBV7-7 and TRBJ2-1 for the parts outside the CDR3, the full variable domain is GAGVSQSPRYKVTKRGQDVTLRCDPISSHATLYWYQQALGQGPEFLTYFNYEAQPDKSGLPSDRFSAERPEGSISTLTIQRTEQRDSAMYRCASSASQGSNEQFFGPGTRLTVL.

The gene calls are TRBV2 and TRBJ2-7, with 8 bases aligning to TRBD1. V lost 2 bases to trimming and J lost 2 bases; unmatched junction nucleotides: 8. CDR3 size: 16 residues. Germline values: CDR1 SNHLY, CDR2 FYNNEI. The CDR3 here is CASSESLTGDPYEQYV. The CDR3 region has the DNA TGTGCCAGCAGTGAATCTTTGACAGGGGACCCCTACGAGCAGTACGTC.

The chain recombines TRBV18 with TRBJ1-4; D is perhaps TRBD1 (5 bases). The V end lost 1 base, the J end lost 8 bases, and 11 bases lay between the germline ends. This CDR3 has 14 residues. Germline CDR1 KGHSH, CDR2 LQKENI. The CDR3 here is CASSPQTAVEKLFF. In DNA, the CDR3 is TGTGCCAGCTCACCACAGACAGCTGTGGAAAAACTGTTTTTT.

The chain carries TRBV9 and TRBJ1-2; 7 bases match TRBD1. This CDR3 contains 14 residues. Germline V CDR1 and CDR2: SGDLS, YYNGEE. J gave up 4 bases and V 6 bases, and 9 bases lay outside the gene matches. The CDR3 sequence: CASTPGTDGYGYTF. The CDR3 nucleotides are TGTGCCAGCACCCCTGGGACAGACGGCTATGGCTACACCTTC. Based on the CDR3 plus reference TRBV9 and TRBJ1-2, the full variable domain is DSGVTQTPKHLITATGQRVTLRCSPRSGDLSVYWYQQSLDQGLQFLIQYYNGEERAKGNILERFSAQQFPDLHSELNLSSLELGDSALYFCASTPGTDGYGYTFGSGTRLTVV.

The J gene is TRBJ1-1, the V gene TRBV18, with unresolved D. The V gene lost 2 bases and the J gene lost 4 bases, with 11 bases spanning the gap. There are 14 residues in the CDR3. CDR1 KGHSH and CDR2 LQKENI come from the germline V gene. CDR3 amino acids: CASSPTTRATEAFF. CDR3 bases: TGTGCCAGCTCACCAACTACGAGGGCCACTGAAGCTTTCTTT.

This rearrangement joins TRBV24-1 to TRBJ2-7; TRBD1 matches 8 bases. The V and J ends lost 9 bases and 4 bases, in that order; junction bases with no gene match: 7. The CDR3 runs 13 residues. Germline assignment: CDR1 KGHDR and CDR2 SFDVKD. CDR3 region: CATARTGSYEQYF. The CDR3 nucleotides read TGTGCCACCGCCAGGACAGGGTCATACGAGCAGTACTTC.

The chain couples TRBV18 to TRBJ1-5; D is ambiguous. Trimming took 6 bases from V and 3 from J, leaving 15 bases between them. CDR1 and CDR2 from the germline V gene are KGHSH and LQKENI. The CDR3 runs 15 residues. The DNA for the CDR3 is TGTGCCAGCTCCCCGAGGGAGGCGGTCAATCAGCCCCAGCATTTT. This encodes CASSPREAVNQPQHF.

Points on this clone: The germline gene is not matched at one end of the junction; a read error may be the cause. V and J are TRBV27 and TRBJ1-2; D is unclear. Germline values: CDR1 MNHEY, CDR2 SMNVEV (reference sequence). This CDR3 comprises 13 residues. The CDR3 bases are TGTGCCAACAGTTTCTCAGGTTATAACGGCTACACCTTC. This sequence encodes CANSFSGYNGYTF.

This CDR3 is CASSMDRGYEQYF. Here the CDR3 DNA reads TGCGCCAGCAGCATGGACAGGGGCTACGAGCAGTACTTC. This chain joins TRBV5-1 and TRBJ2-7; 9 positions agree with TRBD1. J was trimmed by 3 bases and V by 4 bases; bases with no gene match: 2. The CDR3 is 13 residues long. The germline gives CDR1 SGHRS, CDR2 YFSETQ.

The chain links TRBV18 to TRBJ1-5; D possibly corresponds to TRBD1 (6 bases). Per the germline V gene, CDR1 is KGHSH and CDR2 is LQKENI. This CDR3 is 13 amino acids long. The V end was cut by 3 bases, the J end by 6 bases, with 9 bases between. The CDR3 loop reads CASSPGQSQPQHF. DNA for the CDR3: TGTGCCAGCTCACCGGGACAAAGTCAGCCCCAGCATTTT. The whole variable domain, remainder taken from reference TRBV18 and TRBJ1-5, is NAGVMQNPRHLVRRRGQEARLRCSPMKGHSHVYWYRQLPEEGLKFMVYLQKENIIDESGMPKERFSAEFPKEGPSILRIQQVVRGDSAAYFCASSPGQSQPQHFGDGTRLSIL.

This clone was seen a single time. The chain has TRBV2 and TRBJ2-5; D may be TRBD2 (6 bases). The germline V gene encodes CDR1 SNHLY and CDR2 FYNNEI. CDR3 length: 14 amino acids. V lost 2 bases and J lost 4, with 11 bases in between. The CDR3 loop reads CASSERPGVETQYF. The CDR3 nucleotides read TGTGCCAGCAGTGAACGACCGGGGGTAGAGACCCAGTACTTC. Drawing the rest from reference TRBV2 and TRBJ2-5, the complete variable domain is EPEVTQTPSHQVTQMGQEVILRCVPISNHLYFYWYRQILGQKVEFLVSFYNNEISEKSEIFDDQFSVERPDGSNFTLKIRSTKLEDSAMYFCASSERPGVETQYFGPGTRLLVL.

This clone was seen a few times. V is TRBV6-5 and J is TRBJ1-5; the match to TRBD1 covers 8 bases. In germline, CDR1 is MNHEY, CDR2 SVGAGI. V gave up 6 bases and J gave up 2 bases; unmatched junction bases: 3. This CDR3 contains 14 residues. CDR3 amino acids: CASRLQGGNQPQHF. CDR3 DNA sequence: TGTGCCAGCAGATTACAGGGGGGCAATCAGCCCCAGCATTTT.

V usage is TRBV4-1 and J usage is TRBJ2-7; 7 bases are a match to TRBD1. This CDR3 has 18 residues. The V and J ends lost 6 bases and 5 bases, in that order; junction bases with no gene match: 22. CDR1 is MGHRA and CDR2 is YSYEKL in the germline V gene. The CDR3 DNA reads as TGCGCCAGCAGTCGGATGGGGGACAGTCTTTCCCGAAGGGACGAGCAGTACTTC. It encodes CASSRMGDSLSRRDEQYF.

The chain uses TRBV3-1 (or the pseudogene TRBV3-2) and TRBJ1-1; D is unclear. This CDR3 region has 13 residues. Germline V gene data show CDR1 as LGHDT and CDR2 as YNNKEL (reference sequence). V lost 4 bases and J 5 bases, leaving 11 bases between the germline ends. CDR3 loop: CASSPNRGTEAFF. The CDR3 coding sequence is TGTGCCAGCAGCCCAAACCGGGGTACTGAAGCTTTCTTT.

This chain links TRBV7-9 with TRBJ1-5; TRBD1 might be the D (6 bases). The germline V gene encodes CDR1 SEHNR and CDR2 FQNEAQ (reference sequence). The CDR3 covers 14 residues. Trimming took 7 bases from V and 3 from J, leaving 13 bases between them. This chain's CDR3 is CASMARGANQPQHF. The CDR3 DNA is TGTGCCAGCATGGCCAGGGGCGCCAATCAGCCCCAGCATTTT.

To note about this clone: Other DNA sequences in this specimen translate into the identical CDR3. This rearrangement joins TRBV29-1 to TRBJ1-1; tentatively, D is TRBD1 (5 bases). The germline CDR1 and CDR2 sequences are SQVTM and ANQGSEA. V gave up 5 bases and J gave up 5 bases, with 15 bases separating them. The CDR3 runs 13 residues. In DNA, the CDR3 is TGCAGCGTTCGACTGGGGCCGTTGACTGAAGCTTTCTTT. Residues: CSVRLGPLTEAFF.

This chain uses TRBV5-5 with TRBJ1-2; 7 bases match TRBD1. Germline lookup yields CDR1 SGHKS and CDR2 YYEKEE (reference sequence). V was clipped by 6 bases and J by 2 bases; unmatched bases: 10. The CDR3 contains 15 residues. The CDR3 is CASTGGTAVNYGYTF. The CDR3 nucleotides read TGTGCCAGCACAGGCGGGACAGCGGTGAACTATGGCTACACCTTC.

V usage is TRBV2 and J usage is TRBJ2-3, with D possibly matching TRBD1 (6 bases). The CDR3 has 16 residues. Germline-derived CDR1 and CDR2 are SNHLY and FYNNEI. Trimming took off 3 bases at V and 0 bases at J, with 13 bases between the two ends. The CDR3 sequence is CASSESRGPSTDTQYF. The CDR3 DNA reads as TGTGCCAGCAGTGAGTCCAGGGGCCCTAGCACAGATACGCAGTATTTT.

This chain links TRBV6-1 with TRBJ2-7; a weak D match, TRBD1 (6 bases). Trimming cost V 0 bases and J 6 bases, with 15 bases left between them. This CDR3 is 15 amino acids long. Germline V gene sequence: CDR1 MNHNS, CDR2 SASEGT. CDR3 protein: CASSEAGIGGSEQYV. For the CDR3, the DNA is TGTGCCAGCAGTGAAGCGGGAATAGGGGGAAGCGAGCAGTACGTC.

This chain joins TRBV28 and TRBJ2-2; D may be TRBD1 (6 bases). The V and J ends lost 4 bases and 5 bases respectively, with 11 bases between them. Germline-derived CDR1 and CDR2 are MDHEN and SYDVKM. This CDR3 has 14 amino acids. DNA of the CDR3: TGTGCCAGCAGTTATGCAGGGGAGACCGGGGAGCTGTTTTTT. Protein product: CASSYAGETGELFF.

The chain is built from TRBV4-1 and TRBJ2-1; D is unresolved. This CDR3 is 15 amino acids long. Germline CDR1 is MGHRA and CDR2 is YSYEKL. V lost 3 bases, J lost 4 bases, and 13 bases lay in between. DNA for the CDR3: TGCGCCAGCAGCCAGGTCTTAGGAGATTACAATGAGCAGTTCTTC. Translating it yields CASSQVLGDYNEQFF.

This clone was observed a single time. V usage is TRBV5-1 and J usage is TRBJ1-4; D uncertain. The CDR3 runs to 14 residues. Trimming removed 3 bases at V and 8 bases at J, with 14 bases between. Germline lookup yields CDR1 SGHRS and CDR2 YFSETQ. Here the CDR3 reads CASSSDARGEKLFF. The CDR3 DNA follows: TGCGCCAGCAGCTCTGATGCACGCGGGGAAAAACTGTTTTTT.